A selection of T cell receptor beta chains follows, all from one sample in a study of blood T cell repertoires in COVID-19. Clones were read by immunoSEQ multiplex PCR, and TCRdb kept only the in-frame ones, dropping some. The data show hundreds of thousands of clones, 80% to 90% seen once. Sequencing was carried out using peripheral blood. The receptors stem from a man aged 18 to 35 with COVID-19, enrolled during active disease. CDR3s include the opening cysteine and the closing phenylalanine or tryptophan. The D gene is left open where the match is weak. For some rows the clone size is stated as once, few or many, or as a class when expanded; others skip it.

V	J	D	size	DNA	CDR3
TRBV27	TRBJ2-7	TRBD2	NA	TGTGCCAGCAGGCCTAGCGGGTCGTCAAATCTCTCCTACGAGCAGTACTTC	CASRPSGSSNLSYEQYF
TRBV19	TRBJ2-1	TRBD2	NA	TGTGCCAGTAACGGCCGACTAGCGGGAGGGCGGAATGAGCAGTTCTTC	CASNGRLAGGRNEQFF
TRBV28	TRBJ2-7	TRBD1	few	TGTGCCAGCAGGGCCGGGACAGGGCCCTACGAGCAGTACTTC	CASRAGTGPYEQYF
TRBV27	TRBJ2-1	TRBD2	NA	TGTGCCAGCAGTTTATCGGCTAGCGGACAATACAATGAGCAGTTCTTC	CASSLSASGQYNEQFF
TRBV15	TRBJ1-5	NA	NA	TGTGCCACCAGCAGAGGTATCAGCAATCAGCCCCAGCATTTT	CATSRGISNQPQHF
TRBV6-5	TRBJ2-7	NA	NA	TGTGCCAGCAGTTACTCCCTGCTATCCTACGAGCAGTACTTC	CASSYSLLSYEQYF
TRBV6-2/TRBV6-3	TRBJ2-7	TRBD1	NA	TGTGCCAGCAGCTGGACAGGGACGACCTACGAGCAGTACTTC	CASSWTGTTYEQYF
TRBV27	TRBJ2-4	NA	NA	TGTGCCAGCAGTTTGGCGGGGGCCAACATTCAGTACTTC	CASSLAGANIQYF
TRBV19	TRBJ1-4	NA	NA	TGTGCCACCGGACAGCCCAACGAGGCAACTAATGAAAAACTGTTTTTT	CATGQPNEATNEKLFF
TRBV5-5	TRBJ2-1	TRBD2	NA	TGTGCCAGCAGCTTGGTATCTAGCGGGACCTACAATGAGCAGTTCTTC	CASSLVSSGTYNEQFF
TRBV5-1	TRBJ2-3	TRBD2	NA	TGCGCCGGAAGACTAGCGGGGATCACAGATACGCAGTATTTT	CAGRLAGITDTQYF
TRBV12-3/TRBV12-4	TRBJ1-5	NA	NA	TGTGCCAGCAGTTTTCGGGGGAGGCAGCCCCAGCATTTT	CASSFRGRQPQHF
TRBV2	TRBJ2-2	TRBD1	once	TGTGCCAGCCAGGGACAGCCAACCGGGGAGCTGTTTTTT	CASQGQPTGELFF
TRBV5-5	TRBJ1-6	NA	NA	TGTGCCAGCAGCTCCCACTCAGGGGATTCACCCCTCCACTTT	CASSSHSGDSPLHF
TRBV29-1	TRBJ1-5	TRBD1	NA	TGCAGCGTAGCGGGACAGGGGGGCAATCAGCCCCAGCATTTT	CSVAGQGGNQPQHF
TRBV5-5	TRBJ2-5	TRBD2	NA	TGTGCCAGCAGCTTGGCCTCGGGGACTAGCGGAGAGACCCAGTACTTC	CASSLASGTSGETQYF
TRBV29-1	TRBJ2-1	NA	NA	TGCAGCTGGTCGACTAGATTGTCCTACAATGAGCAGTTCTTC	CSWSTRLSYNEQFF
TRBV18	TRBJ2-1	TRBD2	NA	TGTGCCAGCTCACCACTGGATTTTAGCGGGAGAGGGACCAATGAGCAGTTCTTC	CASSPLDFSGRGTNEQFF
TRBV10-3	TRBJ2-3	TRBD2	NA	TGTGCCATCTCGGCGGGAGGGAGCACAGATACGCAGTATTTT	CAISAGGSTDTQYF
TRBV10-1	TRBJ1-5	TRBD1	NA	TGCGCCACCTTTGGTCCTCCGGGACAGCTCAATCAGCCCCAGCATTTT	CATFGPPGQLNQPQHF
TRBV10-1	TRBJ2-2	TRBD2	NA	TGCGCCAGCAGCTCCGGGACTAGCGGCACCGGGGAGCTGTTTTTT	CASSSGTSGTGELFF
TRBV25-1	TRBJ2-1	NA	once	TGTGCCAGCAGTGACCATGTTCGGGGCAATGAGCAGTTCTTC	CASSDHVRGNEQFF
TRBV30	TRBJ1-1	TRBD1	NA	TGTGCCTATTCGGGACAGAGGCACACTGAAGCTTTCTTT	CAYSGQRHTEAFF
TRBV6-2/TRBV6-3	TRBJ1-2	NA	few	TGTGCCAGCAGTTATGGGGGGGTAGGATATGGCTACACCTTC	CASSYGGVGYGYTF
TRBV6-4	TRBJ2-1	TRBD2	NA	TGTGCCAGCAGTGCCACACTAGCGGGGGACGCGCAGTTCTTC	CASSATLAGDAQFF
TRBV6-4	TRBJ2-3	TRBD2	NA	TGTGCCAGCAGTGAACTAGCGGGAGGCCATAGCACAGATACGCAGTATTTT	CASSELAGGHSTDTQYF
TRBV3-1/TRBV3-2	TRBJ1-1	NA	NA	TGTGCCAGCAGCCAGAACAGGAACACTGAAGCTTTCTTT	CASSQNRNTEAFF
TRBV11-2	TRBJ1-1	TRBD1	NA	TGTGCCAGCAGCCCCCGGGACAGACGGAACACTGAAGCTTTCTTT	CASSPRDRRNTEAFF
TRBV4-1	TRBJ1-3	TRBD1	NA	TGCGCCAGCAGCCAAGGACAGGGGATCAACACCATATATTTT	CASSQGQGINTIYF
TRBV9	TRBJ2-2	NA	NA	TGTGCCAGCAGCGTAGCTGTACGGGGGACGGGGGAGCTGTTTTTT	CASSVAVRGTGELFF
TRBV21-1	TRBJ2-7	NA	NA	TGTGCCAGCAGCAAACGGCGGGATTGGGGCGAGCAGTACTTC	CASSKRRDWGEQYF
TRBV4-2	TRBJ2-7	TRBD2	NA	TGTGCCAGCAGCCAAGTCGCGGGCGGGGGAGGCGAGCAGTACTTC	CASSQVAGGGGEQYF
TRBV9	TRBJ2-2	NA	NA	TGTGCCAGCAGCGTTGGGAGTCCGACCCGCACCGGGGAGCTGTTTTTT	CASSVGSPTRTGELFF
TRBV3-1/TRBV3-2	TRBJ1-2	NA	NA	TGTGCCAGCAGCCAAGTGACAGCTAACTATGGCTACACCTTC	CASSQVTANYGYTF
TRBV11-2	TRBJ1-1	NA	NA	TGTGCCAGCAGCCCCGGTGGTGCCGAGGCTTTCTTT	CASSPGGAEAFF
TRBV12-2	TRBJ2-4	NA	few	TGTGCAAGTCGCTTAGGGGGTAGTACGGGGACCAAAAACATTCAGTACTTC	CASRLGGSTGTKNIQYF
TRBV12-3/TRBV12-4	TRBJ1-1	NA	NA	TGTGCCAGCAGCGAGGGATCAAGGGCTTTCTTT	CASSEGSRAFF
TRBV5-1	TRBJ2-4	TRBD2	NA	TGCGCCAGCAGCTTGGAGGCGGGAGGGCCCGGCAAAAACATTCAGTACTTC	CASSLEAGGPGKNIQYF
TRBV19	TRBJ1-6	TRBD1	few	TGTGCCAGTAGCCCAGACAGGGTCGGGTCACCCCTCCACTTT	CASSPDRVGSPLHF
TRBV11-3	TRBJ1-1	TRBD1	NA	TGTGCCAGCAGCCTGACAGGGGGCGAAGCTTTCTTT	CASSLTGGEAFF
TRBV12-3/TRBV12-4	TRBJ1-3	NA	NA	TGTGCCAGCAGTTATGGGACAGGAAACACCATATATTTT	CASSYGTGNTIYF
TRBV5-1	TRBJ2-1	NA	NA	TGCGCCAGCAGCTCGGGAGGAGGGACAGGCGGGGGAAATGAGCAGTTCTTC	CASSSGGGTGGGNEQFF
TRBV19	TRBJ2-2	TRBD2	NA	TGTGCCAGTAGTCTTAGCGGGGGGGCACCCGGGGAGCTGTTTTTT	CASSLSGGAPGELFF
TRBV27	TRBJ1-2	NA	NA	TGTGCCAGCAGTTCAAGACGACAGACCCCTAACTATGGCTACACCTTC	CASSSRRQTPNYGYTF
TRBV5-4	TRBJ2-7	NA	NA	TGTGCCAGCAGCCTTAACTCCTACGAGCAGTACTTC	CASSLNSYEQYF
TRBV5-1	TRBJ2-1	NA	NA	TGCGCCAGCAGCTGGGGGCCTGGCGGGGGATACAATGAGCAGTTCTTC	CASSWGPGGGYNEQFF
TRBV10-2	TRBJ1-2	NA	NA	TGCGCCAGCAGTGAAGCGGGGACCTATGGCTACACCTTC	CASSEAGTYGYTF
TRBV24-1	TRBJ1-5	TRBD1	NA	TGTGCCACCAGTGATTCCTCAGCAGGGGGCCAGAATCAGCCCCAGCATTTT	CATSDSSAGGQNQPQHF
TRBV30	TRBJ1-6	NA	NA	TGTGCCTGGGCCCGGGAGTCACCCCTCCACTTT	CAWARESPLHF
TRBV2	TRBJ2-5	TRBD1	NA	TGTGCCAGCAGGGCCCAAAGGACAGGGGCAGAGACCCAGTACTTC	CASRAQRTGAETQYF
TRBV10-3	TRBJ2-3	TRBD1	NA	TGTGCCATCAGCAATCCACAGGGGGCGGGCACAGATACGCAGTATTTT	CAISNPQGAGTDTQYF
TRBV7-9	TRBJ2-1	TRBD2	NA	TGTGCCAGCAGCTTAGTAGGTGCTAGCGGGATCAATGAGCAGTTCTTC	CASSLVGASGINEQFF
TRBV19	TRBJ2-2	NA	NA	TGTGCCAGTAGTATGGGCGGGGGCCCCGGGGAGCTGTTTTTT	CASSMGGGPGELFF
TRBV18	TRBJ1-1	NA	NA	TGTGCCAGCTCACCACTGCAGGGTGCCGTCGTGAACACTGAAGCTTTCTTT	CASSPLQGAVVNTEAFF
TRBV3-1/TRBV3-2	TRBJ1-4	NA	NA	TGTGCCAGCAGCCAAGCCGGGGGGCTAACTAATGAAAAACTGTTTTTT	CASSQAGGLTNEKLFF
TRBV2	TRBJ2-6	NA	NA	TGTGCCAGCAAGGGCACAGGGCTACTATCTGGGGCCAACGTCCTGACTTTC	CASKGTGLLSGANVLTF
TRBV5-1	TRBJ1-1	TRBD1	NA	TGCGCCAGCAGCTTGGAGCCAGGGGGCGCGAGGAACACTGAAGCTTTCTTT	CASSLEPGGARNTEAFF
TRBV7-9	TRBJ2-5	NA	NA	TGTGCCAGCAGCTTAAACAAGCGGAGGGCACTACAAGAGACCCAGTACTTC	CASSLNKRRALQETQYF
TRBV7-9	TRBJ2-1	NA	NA	TGTGCCAGCAGCCCGGGACACAACAATGAGCAGTTCTTC	CASSPGHNNEQFF